The 24 T cell receptor beta chains below all came from one sample that was sequenced in a study of blood T cell repertoires in COVID-19. Sequenced by immunoSEQ multiplex PCR; TCRdb stores in-frame clones only, minus some. The data contain around 74,000 clones, around 90% of them singletons. The specimen was peripheral blood. Every receptor here comes from a man aged 50 to 59 with active COVID-19.

V gene TRBV7-3 combines with J gene TRBJ2-3; 7 bases align to TRBD1. Trimming cost V 0 bases and J 2 bases; bases outside gene matches: 2. The length of the CDR3 is 15 residues. Looked up from germline, CDR1 is SGHTA and CDR2 is FQGTGA. CDR3 amino acids: CASSLTQGITDTQYF. DNA of the CDR3: TGTGCCAGCAGCTTAACACAGGGGATCACAGATACGCAGTATTTT.

This clone appeared a single time. This rearrangement joins TRBV21-1 to TRBJ2-7; TRBD2 reflects the table's D call only, with no check against the DNA. TRBV21-1 is termed a pseudogene. The CDR3 contains 13 residues. This chain's CDR3 is CASSKERGLEQYF. The CDR3, as DNA: TGTGCCAGCAGCAAGGAGCGGGGGCTCGAGCAGTACTTC.

This chain links TRBV2 with TRBJ2-5; unclear D gene. Per the germline V gene, CDR1 is SNHLY and CDR2 is FYNNEI. The germline V and J ends were trimmed by 11 bases and 3 bases, with 10 bases remaining between them. There are 11 residues in the CDR3. In DNA form, the CDR3 reads TGTGCCGTTCGACTTGAAGAGACCCAGTACTTC. Protein product: CAVRLEETQYF.

The gene calls are TRBV7-9 and TRBJ1-1; possible D gene TRBD1, 5 bases. Germline lookup yields CDR1 SEHNR and CDR2 FQNEAQ (reference sequence). Deletions cut 1 base from V and 1 base from J, with 10 bases between. There are 15 residues in the CDR3. The CDR3 DNA sequence: TGTGCCAGCAGCTTAGGTGGACAAACGAACACTGAAGCTTTCTTT. As protein: CASSLGGQTNTEAFF.

The rearrangement joins TRBV5-1 to TRBJ1-1; D perhaps matches TRBD1 (5 bases). V was pared by 0 bases and J by 1 base, with 7 bases between. The CDR3 covers 14 residues. Germline V lookup: CDR1 SGHRS, CDR2 YFSETQ. CDR3 sequence (DNA): TGCGCCAGCAGCTTGGATCAGGGGAACACTGAAGCTTTCTTT. Translation gives CASSLDQGNTEAFF.

This sequence joins TRBV4-3 and TRBJ1-2; a weak D match, TRBD1 (6 bases). With 5 bases removed from V and 10 bases from J, the gap between germline ends came to 14 bases. The CDR3 totals 12 residues. Germline lookup yields CDR1 LGHNA and CDR2 YSLEER. The CDR3 region is CASSSETGPYTF. DNA of the CDR3: TGCGCCAGCAGCTCCGAGACAGGCCCCTACACCTTC.

The V call is TRBV28, the J call TRBJ2-7; D possibly corresponds to TRBD1 (5 bases). V was clipped by 2 bases and J by 4 bases, with 15 bases between them. The length of the CDR3 is 15 residues. Germline CDR1 and CDR2: MDHEN and SYDVKM. DNA for the CDR3: TGTGCCAGCAGTTTAATAACATCAGGGCTGTACGAGCAGTACTTC. Residues: CASSLITSGLYEQYF.

This clone was counted between two and nine times. The chain couples TRBV7-9 to TRBJ2-2; D not resolved. V was shortened by 0 bases and J by 0 bases, with 11 bases between the two germline ends. The CDR3 runs to 17 residues. Germline V gene lookup returns CDR1 SEHNR and CDR2 FQNEAQ (reference sequence). In nucleotides, the CDR3 is TGTGCCAGCAGCTTAGCGCTAAGATACTCGAACACCGGGGAGCTGTTTTTT. This translates into CASSLALRYSNTGELFF.

The rearrangement links TRBV7-3 to TRBJ2-2, with 8 bases fitting TRBD2. Germline assignment: CDR1 SGHTA and CDR2 FQGTGA. With 10 bases clipped from V and 0 bases from J, the junction kept 13 bases outside the gene matches. The CDR3 has 17 amino acids. The CDR3: CATPGGEGNSNTGELFF. In nucleotides, the CDR3 is TGTGCCACTCCCGGGGGGGAGGGTAACTCGAACACCGGGGAGCTGTTTTTT.

The chain recombines TRBV5-1 with TRBJ1-1; tentative D call: TRBD1 (5 bases). Germline V lookup: CDR1 SGHRS, CDR2 YFSETQ. V was clipped by 4 bases and J by 11 bases, with 21 bases between them. This CDR3 spans 14 amino acids. The CDR3: CASSGPPTGGYAFF. The CDR3 region has the DNA TGCGCCAGCAGCGGCCCCCCAACAGGTGGTTACGCTTTCTTT.

This clone is labeled as medium-sized (0.01 to 0.1%). The V and J genes are TRBV10-3 and TRBJ2-1; TRBD2 matches at 10 bases. The CDR3 sequence is 15 residues long. Germline V lookup: CDR1 ENHRY, CDR2 SYGVKD. The V and J ends lost 10 bases and 7 bases, in that order; junction bases with no gene match: 13. The CDR3 sequence: CATSTRTSGLNEQFF. The DNA for the CDR3 is TGTGCCACCTCTACGAGGACTAGCGGCCTTAATGAGCAGTTCTTC.

The chain links TRBV27 to TRBJ2-1; 7 bases are a match to TRBD2. CDR1 is MNHEY and CDR2 is SMNVEV in the germline V gene (reference sequence). V was clipped by 5 bases and J by 6 bases; unmatched bases: 7. The CDR3 loop spans 14 amino acids. The CDR3 loop is CASSSFGGVNEQFF. The CDR3 DNA follows: TGTGCCAGCAGTAGCTTTGGGGGGGTCAATGAGCAGTTCTTC.

The chain links TRBV7-2 to TRBJ2-7; tentatively, D is TRBD1 (5 bases). Germline loops: CDR1 SGHTA, CDR2 FQGNSA. With 5 bases removed from V and 4 bases from J, the gap between germline ends came to 18 bases. The CDR3 is 15 residues long. CDR3 DNA: TGTGCCAGCAGCATACGACAGACTTCCAAGTACGAGCAGTACTTC. It specifies CASSIRQTSKYEQYF. The whole variable domain, filled in from reference TRBV7-2 and TRBJ2-7, reads GAGVSQSPSNKVTEKGKDVELRCDPISGHTALYWYRQSLGQGLEFLIYFQGNSAPDKSGLPSDRFSAERTGGSVSTLTIQRTQQEDSAVYLCASSIRQTSKYEQYFGPGTRLTVT.

The CDR3 region is CASSRRPRRDLYEQYF. In DNA, the CDR3 is TGTGCCAGCAGCAGGCGTCCTCGGCGGGACCTCTACGAGCAGTACTTC. The chain has TRBV21-1 and TRBJ2-7; the tabulated D call, TRBD2, remains unverified against the DNA. TRBV21-1 is recorded as a pseudogene. This CDR3 has 16 amino acids.

The chain uses TRBV14 and TRBJ2-3; a weak D match, TRBD2 (5 bases). The CDR3 sequence is 16 residues long. Germline CDR1 reads SGHDN; CDR2 reads FVKESK. With 4 bases removed from V and 0 bases from J, the gap between germline ends came to 14 bases. The chain's CDR3 is CASSPGVRYSTDTQYF. The CDR3 DNA is TGTGCCAGCAGCCCCGGGGTCCGGTATAGCACAGATACGCAGTATTTT.

The chain employs TRBV12-2 and TRBJ1-2; the DNA was not compared with TRBD1, the D call given in the table. TRBV12-2 is tagged as a pseudogene. CDR3 length: 15 amino acids. CDR3 sequence (DNA): TGTGCAAGTCGCCCCCGGGACAGGGGTCGGTATGGCTACACCTTC. It is translated as CASRPRDRGRYGYTF.

This rearrangement joins TRBV10-2 to TRBJ2-2, with D tentatively TRBD1 (6 bases). This CDR3 region has 19 residues. V gave up 4 bases and J gave up 4 bases, with 25 bases separating them. The germline V gene encodes CDR1 WSHSY and CDR2 SAAADI. CDR3 DNA sequence: TGCGCCAGCAGTGGGAAGGGGGTTGGGTACGGAGCGCGCACCGGGGAGCTGTTTTTT. Protein product: CASSGKGVGYGARTGELFF.

The chain employs TRBV7-9 and TRBJ2-3, with 8 bases matching TRBD2. CDR1 is SEHNR and CDR2 is FQNEAQ in the germline V gene (reference sequence). The CDR3 totals 16 residues. Germline trimming cut 1 base from V and 2 bases from J; bases unmatched to any gene: 5. CDR3 protein: CASSLVPSGHTDTQYF. Written as DNA, the CDR3 is TGTGCCAGCAGCTTAGTTCCTAGCGGGCACACAGATACGCAGTATTTT.

This clone came up once. The genes are TRBV7-9 and TRBJ1-1, with D possibly TRBD1 on 5 matching bases. CDR1 SEHNR and CDR2 FQNEAQ come from the germline V gene (reference sequence). V lost 5 bases and J lost 5, with 12 bases in between. The CDR3 sequence is 13 residues long. The CDR3 protein is CASSDQGVTEAFF. CDR3 coding DNA: TGTGCCAGCAGCGATCAGGGTGTTACTGAAGCTTTCTTT.

This clone was picked up a small number of times. The V and J genes are TRBV6-1 and TRBJ1-6; D might be TRBD1 (5 bases). The germline gives CDR1 MNHNS, CDR2 SASEGT. The CDR3 has 12 residues. Trimming stripped 3 bases from V and 14 bases from J, with 11 bases between. The CDR3 spells CASSDGGLALHF. CDR3 DNA: TGTGCCAGCAGTGACGGGGGTTTGGCCCTCCACTTT.

The chain employs TRBV19 and TRBJ2-1, with 10 bases that match TRBD2. The CDR3 contains 16 residues. V trimming: 4 bases; J trimming: 6 bases; junction bases outside the gene matches: 9. Germline V gene data show CDR1 as LNHDA and CDR2 as SQIVND (reference sequence). CDR3 region: CASSKPLLAGANEQFF. As DNA, the CDR3 is TGTGCCAGTAGTAAACCCCTTCTAGCGGGAGCCAATGAGCAGTTCTTC.

The V call is TRBV11-2, the J call TRBJ2-7, with 10 bases lining up with TRBD1. The CDR3 consists of 15 residues. Germline V gives CDR1 SGHAT, CDR2 FQNNGV. J was trimmed by 3 bases and V by 6 bases; bases with no gene match: 8. CDR3 DNA: TGTGCCAGCAGTCCCCTGACAGGGGGCTTCTACGAGCAGTACTTC. This sequence encodes CASSPLTGGFYEQYF.

The chain employs TRBV28 and TRBJ2-7, with a possible D match to TRBD1 (6 bases). In germline, CDR1 is MDHEN, CDR2 SYDVKM. Trimming stripped 3 bases from V and 10 bases from J, with 19 bases between. The CDR3 loop spans 14 amino acids. The CDR3 loop is CASSLDSLLVGQYF. DNA of the CDR3: TGTGCCAGCAGTTTGGACAGCCTCTTGGTAGGACAGTACTTC.

The chain combines TRBV18 with TRBJ1-1; no firm D call. Germline V CDR1 and CDR2: KGHSH, LQKENI. This CDR3 has 14 residues. Between the trimmed V and J ends, which lost 0 bases and 6 bases, there was a span of 11 bases. CDR3 bases: TGTGCCAGCTCACCACCGTCGGGGTTGTCTGAAGCTTTCTTT. Protein sequence: CASSPPSGLSEAFF.